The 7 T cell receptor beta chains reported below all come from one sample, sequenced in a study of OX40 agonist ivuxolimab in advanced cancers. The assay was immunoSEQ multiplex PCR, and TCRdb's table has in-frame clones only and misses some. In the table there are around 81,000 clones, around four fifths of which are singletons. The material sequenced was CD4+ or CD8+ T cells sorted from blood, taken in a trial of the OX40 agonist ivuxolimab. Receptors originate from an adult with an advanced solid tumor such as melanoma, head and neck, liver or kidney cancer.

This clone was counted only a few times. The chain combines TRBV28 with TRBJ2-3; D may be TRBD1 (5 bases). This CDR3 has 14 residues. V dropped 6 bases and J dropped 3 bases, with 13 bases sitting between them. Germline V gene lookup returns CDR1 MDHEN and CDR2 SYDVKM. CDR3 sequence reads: CASSPPQVTDTQYF. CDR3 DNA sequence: TGTGCCAGCAGCCCCCCACAGGTGACAGATACGCAGTATTTT.

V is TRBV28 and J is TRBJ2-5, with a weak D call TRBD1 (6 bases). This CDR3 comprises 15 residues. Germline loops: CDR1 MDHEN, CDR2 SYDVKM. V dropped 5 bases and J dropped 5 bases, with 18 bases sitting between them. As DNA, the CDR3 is TGTGCCAGCAGTCCCGGGACAAACGATTTTGAGACCCAGTACTTC. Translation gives CASSPGTNDFETQYF.

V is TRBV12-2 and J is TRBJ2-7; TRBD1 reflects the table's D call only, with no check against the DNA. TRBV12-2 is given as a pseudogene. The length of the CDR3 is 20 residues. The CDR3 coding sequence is TGTGCAAGTCGCTTAGTCAAAGGGACAGCTGGAGGACAGGTCTGCTACGAGCAGTACGTC. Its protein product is CASRLVKGTAGGQVCYEQYV.

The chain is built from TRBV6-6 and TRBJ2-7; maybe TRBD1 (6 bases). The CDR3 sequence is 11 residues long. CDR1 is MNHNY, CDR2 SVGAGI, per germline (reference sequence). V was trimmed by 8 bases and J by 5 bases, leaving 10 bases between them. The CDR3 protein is CASRDIDEQYF. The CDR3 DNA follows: TGTGCCAGCCGGGACATTGACGAGCAGTACTTC.

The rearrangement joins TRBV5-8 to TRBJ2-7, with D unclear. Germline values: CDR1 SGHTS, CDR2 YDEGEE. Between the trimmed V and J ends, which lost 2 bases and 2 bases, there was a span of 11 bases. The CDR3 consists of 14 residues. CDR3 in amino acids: CASSFQDGPYEQYF. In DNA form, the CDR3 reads TGTGCCAGCAGCTTCCAGGATGGCCCCTACGAGCAGTACTTC.

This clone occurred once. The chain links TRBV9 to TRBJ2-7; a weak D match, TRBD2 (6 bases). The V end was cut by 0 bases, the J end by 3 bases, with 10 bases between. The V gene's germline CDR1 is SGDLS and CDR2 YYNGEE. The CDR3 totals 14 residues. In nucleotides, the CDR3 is TGTGCCAGCAGCGTAGCCCTGGGACTCTACGAGCAGTACTTC. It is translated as CASSVALGLYEQYF.

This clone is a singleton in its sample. The CDR3 loop reads CASKEEVPNEQFF. The CDR3 coding sequence is TGTGCCAGCAAGGAGGAGGTTCCGAATGAGCAGTTCTTC. This sequence joins TRBV6-1 and TRBJ2-1, with D maybe TRBD2 (5 bases). Germline V CDR1 and CDR2: MNHNS, SASEGT. Trimming took off 7 bases at V and 7 bases at J, with 14 bases between the two ends. The CDR3 is made up of 13 amino acids.